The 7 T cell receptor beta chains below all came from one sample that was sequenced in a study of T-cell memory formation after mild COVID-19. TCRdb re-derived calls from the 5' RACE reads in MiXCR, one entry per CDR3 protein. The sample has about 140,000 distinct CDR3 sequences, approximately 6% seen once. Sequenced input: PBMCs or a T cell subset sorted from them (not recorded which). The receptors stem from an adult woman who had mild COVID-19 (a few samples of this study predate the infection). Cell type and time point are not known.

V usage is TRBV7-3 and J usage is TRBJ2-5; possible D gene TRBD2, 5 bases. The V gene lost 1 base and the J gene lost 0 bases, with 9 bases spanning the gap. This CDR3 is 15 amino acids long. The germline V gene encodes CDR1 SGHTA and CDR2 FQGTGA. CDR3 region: CASSLNSGNQETQYF. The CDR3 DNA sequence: TGTGCCAGCAGCTTAAACTCCGGGAACCAAGAGACCCAGTACTTC. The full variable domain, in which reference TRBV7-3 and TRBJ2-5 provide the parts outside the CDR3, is GAGVSQTPSNKVTEKGKYVELRCDPISGHTALYWYRQSLGQGPEFLIYFQGTGAADDSGLPNDRFFAVRPEGSVSTLKIQRTERGDSAVYLCASSLNSGNQETQYFGPGTRLLVL.

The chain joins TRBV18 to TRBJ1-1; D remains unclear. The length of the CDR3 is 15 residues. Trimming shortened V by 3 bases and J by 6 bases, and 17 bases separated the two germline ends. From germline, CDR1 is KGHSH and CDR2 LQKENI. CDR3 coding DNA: TGTGCCAGCTCACCTCAACTAGCGGAGTACCCTGAAGCTTTCTTT. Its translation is CASSPQLAEYPEAFF.

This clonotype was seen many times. The CDR3 coding sequence is TGTGCCAGCAGACAGGCCGCCTGGGGAGAGCAGTACTTC. Amino acids: CASRQAAWGEQYF. The chain joins TRBV7-9 to TRBJ2-7; TRBD1 is a possible D gene (5 bases). The CDR3 runs to 13 residues. Germline CDR1 SEHNR, CDR2 FQNEAQ (reference sequence). The V end lost 6 bases, the J end lost 7 bases, and 16 bases lay between the germline ends.

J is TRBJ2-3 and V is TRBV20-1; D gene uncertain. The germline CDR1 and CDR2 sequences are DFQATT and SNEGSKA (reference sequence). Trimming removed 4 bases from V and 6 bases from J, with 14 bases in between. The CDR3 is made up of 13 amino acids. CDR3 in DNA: TGCAGTGCTAATTTTAAGGGTTTGGATACGCAGTATTTT. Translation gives CSANFKGLDTQYF.

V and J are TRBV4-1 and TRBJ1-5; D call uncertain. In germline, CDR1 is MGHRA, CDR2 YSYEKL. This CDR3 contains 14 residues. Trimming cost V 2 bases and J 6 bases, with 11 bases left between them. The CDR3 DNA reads TGCGCCAGCAGCCAACTGGTAGTAAGTCAGCCCCAGCATTTT. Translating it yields CASSQLVVSQPQHF.

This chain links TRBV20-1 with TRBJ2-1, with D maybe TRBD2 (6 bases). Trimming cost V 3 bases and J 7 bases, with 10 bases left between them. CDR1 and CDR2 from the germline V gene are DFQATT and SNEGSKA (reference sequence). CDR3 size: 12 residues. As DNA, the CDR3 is TGCAGTGCTAGTAGCGGTTCAAATGAGCAGTTCTTC. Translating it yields CSASSGSNEQFF.

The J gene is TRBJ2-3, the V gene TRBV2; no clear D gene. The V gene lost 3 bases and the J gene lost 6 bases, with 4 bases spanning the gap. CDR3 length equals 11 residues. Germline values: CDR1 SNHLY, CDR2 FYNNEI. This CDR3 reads CASSDFDTQYF. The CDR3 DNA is TGTGCCAGCAGTGACTTTGATACGCAGTATTTT. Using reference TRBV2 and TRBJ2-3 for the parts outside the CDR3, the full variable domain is EPEVTQTPSHQVTQMGQEVILRCVPISNHLYFYWYRQILGQKVEFLVSFYNNEISEKSEIFDDQFSVERPDGSNFTLKIRSTKLEDSAMYFCASSDFDTQYFGPGTRLTVL.